This T cell receptor (beta chain) was recovered during a study of Ad26.COV2.S vaccination and SARS-CoV-2 variants. As for this clone: The antigen is undetermined.

Germline assignment: CDR1 MDHEN and CDR2 SYDVKM. V lost 7 bases and J lost 5, with 27 bases in between. The CDR3 consists of 17 residues. Only in-frame clones appear in the TCRdb table, and some are missing; sequencing was by immunoSEQ multiplex PCR. The sample records around 100,000 clones, roughly 80% being singletons. Study-wide results and limits: It was found that vaccine and placebo recipients had similar non-spike TCR breadth. In vaccinated individuals, spike-specific CD8+ and CD4+ T cell responses reportedly displayed substantial breadth.

The sequenced sample was peripheral blood, obtained after recovery from COVID-19. The sequence came from a human donor who had recovered from COVID-19. V is TRBV28 and J is TRBJ2-7, with D perhaps given as TRBD1 or TRBD2 (6 bases each). CDR3 nucleotides: TGTGCCAGCAAAATAGGGGACTCAGACAGGCCTTGGGACGAGCAGTACTTC. It is translated as CASKIGDSDRPWDEQYF.